This T cell receptor (beta chain) was sequenced in a study of regulatory T cells. Amplification used 52 TRBV primers and 13 TRBJ primers. TCRdb's copy holds only in-frame clones and misses some; the assay was immunoSEQ multiplex PCR. Among 30,000 to 40,000 clones listed, over 90% were seen once. CDR3 length: 14 residues. CDR1 MDHEN and CDR2 SYDVKM come from the germline V gene. V was pared by 3 bases and J by 5 bases, with 12 bases between. About this clone itself: Its target is unknown.

Study-wide points: Hydrophobic residues at CDR3 positions 6 and 7 were enriched in conventional CD4+ T cells of CD3G-deficient patients.

Regulatory (CD25-high CD127-low) and conventional (CD25-low CD127-high) CD4+ T cells were sorted separately. The genes are TRBV28 and TRBJ2-3; D may be TRBD1 (5 bases). The sample was conventional CD4+ T cells sorted from blood. This TCR was sampled from a child aged 2-15 years with CD3G deficiency. CDR3 nucleotides: TGTGCCAGCAGTTTCGGTGGGGCTGGAGATACGCAGTATTTT. Protein sequence: CASSFGGAGDTQYF.